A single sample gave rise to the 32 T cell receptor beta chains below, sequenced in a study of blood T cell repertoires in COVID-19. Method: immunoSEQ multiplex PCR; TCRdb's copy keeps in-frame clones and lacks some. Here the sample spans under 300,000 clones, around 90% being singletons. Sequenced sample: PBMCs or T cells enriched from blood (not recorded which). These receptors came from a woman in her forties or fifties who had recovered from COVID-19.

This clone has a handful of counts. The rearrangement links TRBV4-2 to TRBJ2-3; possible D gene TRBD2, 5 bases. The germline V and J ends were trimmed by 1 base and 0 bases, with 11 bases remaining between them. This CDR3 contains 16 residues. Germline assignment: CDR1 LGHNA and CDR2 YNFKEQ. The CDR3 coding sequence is TGTGCCAGCAGCCAAGCGGGGAGTACAAGCACAGATACGCAGTATTTT. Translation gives CASSQAGSTSTDTQYF.

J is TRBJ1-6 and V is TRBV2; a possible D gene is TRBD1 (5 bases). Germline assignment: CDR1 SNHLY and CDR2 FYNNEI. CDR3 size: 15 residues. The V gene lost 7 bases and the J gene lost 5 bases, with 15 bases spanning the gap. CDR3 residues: CASIAGDRHNSPLHF. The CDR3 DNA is TGTGCCAGCATCGCAGGAGACAGACATAATTCACCCCTCCACTTT.

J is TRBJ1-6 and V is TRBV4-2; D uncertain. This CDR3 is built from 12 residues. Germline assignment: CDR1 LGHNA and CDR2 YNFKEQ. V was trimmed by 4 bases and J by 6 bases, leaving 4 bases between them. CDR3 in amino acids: CASSLSNSPLHF. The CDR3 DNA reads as TGTGCCAGCAGCCTCAGTAATTCACCCCTCCACTTT.

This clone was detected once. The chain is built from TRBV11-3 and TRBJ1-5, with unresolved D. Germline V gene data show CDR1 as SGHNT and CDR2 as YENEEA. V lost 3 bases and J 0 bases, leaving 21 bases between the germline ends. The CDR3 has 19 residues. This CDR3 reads CASSFNPCRGTYSNQPQHF. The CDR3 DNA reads TGTGCCAGCAGCTTTAACCCTTGCCGGGGAACTTATAGCAATCAGCCCCAGCATTTT.

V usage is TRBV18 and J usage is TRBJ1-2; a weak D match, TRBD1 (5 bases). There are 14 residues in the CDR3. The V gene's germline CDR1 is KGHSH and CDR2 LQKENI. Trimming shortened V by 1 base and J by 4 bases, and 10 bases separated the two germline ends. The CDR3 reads CASSPQGPGYGYTF. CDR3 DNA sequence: TGTGCCAGCTCACCACAGGGGCCGGGCTATGGCTACACCTTC.

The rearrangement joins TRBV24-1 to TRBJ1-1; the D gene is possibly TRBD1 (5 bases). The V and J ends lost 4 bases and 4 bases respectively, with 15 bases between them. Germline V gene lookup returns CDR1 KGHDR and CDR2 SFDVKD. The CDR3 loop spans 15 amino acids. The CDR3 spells CATSESKGRTTEAFF. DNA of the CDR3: TGTGCCACCAGTGAATCGAAGGGGAGGACCACTGAAGCTTTCTTT.

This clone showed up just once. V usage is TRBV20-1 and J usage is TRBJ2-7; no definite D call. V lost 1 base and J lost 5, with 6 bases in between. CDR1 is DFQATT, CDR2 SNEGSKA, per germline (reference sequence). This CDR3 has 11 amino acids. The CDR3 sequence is CSARGRDEQYF. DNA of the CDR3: TGCAGTGCTAGAGGTAGAGACGAGCAGTACTTC.

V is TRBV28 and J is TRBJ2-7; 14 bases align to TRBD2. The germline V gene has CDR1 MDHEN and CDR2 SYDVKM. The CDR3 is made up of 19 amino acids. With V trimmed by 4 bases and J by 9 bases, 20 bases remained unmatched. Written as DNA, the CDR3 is TGTGCCAGCAGTTCTCGGACTAGCGGGAGGACGAATAGGCGATCGGTGCAGTACTTC. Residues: CASSSRTSGRTNRRSVQYF.

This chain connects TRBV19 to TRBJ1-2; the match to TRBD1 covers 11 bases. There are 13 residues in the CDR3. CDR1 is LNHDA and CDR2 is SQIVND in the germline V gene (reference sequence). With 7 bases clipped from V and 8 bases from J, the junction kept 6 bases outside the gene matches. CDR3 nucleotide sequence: TGTGCCAGTATGGGACAGGGGGTTGAGGGCTACACCTTC. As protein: CASMGQGVEGYTF.

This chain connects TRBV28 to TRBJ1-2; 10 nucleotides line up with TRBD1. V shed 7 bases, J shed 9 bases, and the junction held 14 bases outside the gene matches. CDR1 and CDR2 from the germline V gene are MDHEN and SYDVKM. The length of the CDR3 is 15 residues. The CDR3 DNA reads TGTGCCAGCAACCCGGGGGGGACAGGGGTTTTTAGCTACACCTTC. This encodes CASNPGGTGVFSYTF.

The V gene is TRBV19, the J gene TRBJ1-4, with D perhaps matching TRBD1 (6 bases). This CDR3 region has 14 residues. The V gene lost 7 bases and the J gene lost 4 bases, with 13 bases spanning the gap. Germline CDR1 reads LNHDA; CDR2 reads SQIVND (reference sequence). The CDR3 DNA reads TGTGCCAGTAAACTACAGGGACGTAATGAAAAACTGTTTTTT. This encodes CASKLQGRNEKLFF.

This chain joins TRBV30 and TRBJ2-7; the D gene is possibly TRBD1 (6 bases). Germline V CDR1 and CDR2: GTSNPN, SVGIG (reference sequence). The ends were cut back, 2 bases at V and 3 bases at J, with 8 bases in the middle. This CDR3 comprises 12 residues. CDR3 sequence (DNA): TGTGCCTGGAGTCCGACAGGCTACGAGCAGTACTTC. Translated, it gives CAWSPTGYEQYF.

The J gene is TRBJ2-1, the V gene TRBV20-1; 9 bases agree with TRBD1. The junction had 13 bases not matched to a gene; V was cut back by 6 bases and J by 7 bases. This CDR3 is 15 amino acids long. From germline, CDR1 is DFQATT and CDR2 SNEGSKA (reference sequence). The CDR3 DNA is TGCAGTGCCAGTTTTGGGACAGGGTATCGGAATGAGCAGTTCTTC. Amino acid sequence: CSASFGTGYRNEQFF.

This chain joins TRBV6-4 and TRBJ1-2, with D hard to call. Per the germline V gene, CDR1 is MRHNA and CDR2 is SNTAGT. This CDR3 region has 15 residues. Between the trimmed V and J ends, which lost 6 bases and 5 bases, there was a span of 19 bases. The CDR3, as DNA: TGTGCCAGCAGGGAGGAGTCTCTTCCCCTGTATGGCTACACCTTC. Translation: CASREESLPLYGYTF.

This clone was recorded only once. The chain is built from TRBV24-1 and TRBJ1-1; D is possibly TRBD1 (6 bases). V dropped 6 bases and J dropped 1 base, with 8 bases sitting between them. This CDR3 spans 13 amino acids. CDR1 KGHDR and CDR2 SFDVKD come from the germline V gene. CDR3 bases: TGTGCCACCAGTCAGGGGTCGAACACTGAAGCTTTCTTT. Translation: CATSQGSNTEAFF.

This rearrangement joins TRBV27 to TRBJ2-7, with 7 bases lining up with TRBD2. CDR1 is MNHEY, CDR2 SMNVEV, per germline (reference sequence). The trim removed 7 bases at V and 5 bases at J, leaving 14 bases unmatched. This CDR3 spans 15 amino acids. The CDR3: CASNRPISGAHEQYF. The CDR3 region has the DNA TGTGCCAGCAATCGCCCTATAAGCGGGGCCCACGAGCAGTACTTC.

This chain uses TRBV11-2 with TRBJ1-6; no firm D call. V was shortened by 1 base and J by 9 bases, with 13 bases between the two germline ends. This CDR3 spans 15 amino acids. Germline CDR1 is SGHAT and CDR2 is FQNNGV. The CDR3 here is CASSLAERGSSPLHF. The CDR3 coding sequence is TGTGCCAGCAGCTTAGCGGAGCGTGGATCTTCACCCCTCCACTTT.

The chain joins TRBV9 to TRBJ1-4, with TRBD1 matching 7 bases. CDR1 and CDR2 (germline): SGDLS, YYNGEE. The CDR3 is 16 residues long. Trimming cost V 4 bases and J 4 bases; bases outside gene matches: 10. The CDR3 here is CASSSGTGVGNEKLFF. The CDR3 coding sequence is TGTGCCAGCAGCAGTGGTACAGGGGTGGGTAATGAAAAACTGTTTTTT. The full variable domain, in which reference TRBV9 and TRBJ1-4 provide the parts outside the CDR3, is DSGVTQTPKHLITATGQRVTLRCSPRSGDLSVYWYQQSLDQGLQFLIQYYNGEERAKGNILERFSAQQFPDLHSELNLSSLELGDSALYFCASSSGTGVGNEKLFFGSGTQLSVL.

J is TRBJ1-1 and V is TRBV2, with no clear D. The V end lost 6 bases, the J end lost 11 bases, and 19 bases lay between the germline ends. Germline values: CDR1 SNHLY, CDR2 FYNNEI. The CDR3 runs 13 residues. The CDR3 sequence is CASRSSMVAGAFF. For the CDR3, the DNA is TGTGCCAGCAGAAGTTCAATGGTGGCCGGGGCTTTCTTT.

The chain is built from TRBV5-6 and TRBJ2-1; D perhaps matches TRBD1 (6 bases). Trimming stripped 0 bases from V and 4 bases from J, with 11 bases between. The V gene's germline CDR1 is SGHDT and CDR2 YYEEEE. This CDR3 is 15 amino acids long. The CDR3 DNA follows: TGTGCCAGCAGCTTGGGGATAGGGGGTTACAATGAGCAGTTCTTC. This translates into CASSLGIGGYNEQFF.

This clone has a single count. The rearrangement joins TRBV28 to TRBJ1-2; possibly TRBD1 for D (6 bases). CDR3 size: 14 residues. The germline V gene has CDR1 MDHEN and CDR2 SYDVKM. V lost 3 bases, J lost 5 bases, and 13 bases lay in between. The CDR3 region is CASSFGGPGYGYTF. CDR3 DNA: TGTGCCAGCAGTTTCGGGGGGCCTGGGTATGGCTACACCTTC.

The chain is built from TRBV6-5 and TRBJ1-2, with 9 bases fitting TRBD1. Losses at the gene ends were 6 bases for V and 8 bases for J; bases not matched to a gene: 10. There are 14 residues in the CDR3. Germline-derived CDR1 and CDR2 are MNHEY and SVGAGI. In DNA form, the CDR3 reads TGTGCCAGCAGGACCACAGGGGGCGTTTTAGGCTACACCTTC. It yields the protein CASRTTGGVLGYTF.

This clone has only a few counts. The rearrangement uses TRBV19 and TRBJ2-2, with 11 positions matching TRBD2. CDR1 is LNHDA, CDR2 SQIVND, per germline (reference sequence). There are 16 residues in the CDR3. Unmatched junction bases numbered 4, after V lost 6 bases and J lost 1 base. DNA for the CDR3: TGTGCCAGTAGCTTAGGACTAGCGGGGAACACCGGGGAGCTGTTTTTT. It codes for CASSLGLAGNTGELFF.

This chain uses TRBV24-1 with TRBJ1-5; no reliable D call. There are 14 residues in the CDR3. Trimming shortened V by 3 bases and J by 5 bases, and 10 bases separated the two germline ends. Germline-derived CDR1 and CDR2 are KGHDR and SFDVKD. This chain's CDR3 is CATSDPRRDQPQHF. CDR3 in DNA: TGTGCCACCAGTGATCCCCGCCGGGATCAGCCCCAGCATTTT.

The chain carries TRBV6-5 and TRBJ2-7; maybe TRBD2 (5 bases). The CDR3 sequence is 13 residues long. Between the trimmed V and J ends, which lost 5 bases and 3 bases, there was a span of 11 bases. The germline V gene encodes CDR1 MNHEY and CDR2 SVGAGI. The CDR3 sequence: CASSLDYNYEQYF. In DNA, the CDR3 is TGTGCCAGCAGTCTCGACTACAACTACGAGCAGTACTTC.

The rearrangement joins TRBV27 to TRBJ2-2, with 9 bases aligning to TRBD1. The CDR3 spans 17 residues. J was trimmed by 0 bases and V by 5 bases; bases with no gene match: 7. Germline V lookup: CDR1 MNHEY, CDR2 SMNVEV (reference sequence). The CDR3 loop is CASSAPGDRANTGELFF. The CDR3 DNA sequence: TGTGCCAGCAGTGCACCCGGGGACAGGGCGAACACCGGGGAGCTGTTTTTT.

CDR3 DNA: TGTGCCAGCAGCTACAAAGGGGGGGCTGTAGCTAATGAAAAACTGTTTTTT. It is translated as CASSYKGGAVANEKLFF. V and J are TRBV7-8 and TRBJ1-4; D perhaps matches TRBD1 (6 bases). V lost 4 bases and J 3 bases, leaving 18 bases between the germline ends. From germline, CDR1 is SGHVS and CDR2 FQNEAQ. The CDR3 contains 17 residues.

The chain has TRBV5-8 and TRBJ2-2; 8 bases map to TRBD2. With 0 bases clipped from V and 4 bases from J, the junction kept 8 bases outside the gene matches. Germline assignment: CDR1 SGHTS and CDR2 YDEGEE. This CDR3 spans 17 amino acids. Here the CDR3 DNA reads TGTGCCAGCAGCTTGGTTGAAAAGCGGGAGCGCACCGGGGAGCTGTTTTTT. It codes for CASSLVEKRERTGELFF.

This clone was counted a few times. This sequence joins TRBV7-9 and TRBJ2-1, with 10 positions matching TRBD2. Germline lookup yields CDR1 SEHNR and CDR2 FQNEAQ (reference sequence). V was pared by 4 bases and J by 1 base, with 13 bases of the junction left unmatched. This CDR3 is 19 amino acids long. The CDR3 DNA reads TGTGCCAGCAGCTCACACCGGCGGGCTAGCGGGAGTTCCTACAATGAGCAGTTCTTC. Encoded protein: CASSSHRRASGSSYNEQFF.

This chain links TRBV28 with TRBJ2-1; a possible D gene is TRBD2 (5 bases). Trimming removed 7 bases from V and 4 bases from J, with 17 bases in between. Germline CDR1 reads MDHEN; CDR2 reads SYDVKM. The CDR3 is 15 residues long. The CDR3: CASNTLGADYNEQFF. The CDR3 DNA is TGTGCCAGCAATACCCTCGGAGCGGATTACAATGAGCAGTTCTTC.

In DNA, the CDR3 is TGTGCCAGTCAACAGGGTAACGCAGAGACCCAGTACTTC. Protein product: CASQQGNAETQYF. The chain links TRBV7-9 to TRBJ2-5; a weak D match, TRBD1 (6 bases). The CDR3 spans 13 residues. Between the trimmed V and J ends, which lost 9 bases and 4 bases, there was a span of 15 bases. Germline-derived CDR1 and CDR2 are SEHNR and FQNEAQ (reference sequence). Full variable domain (remainder filled in from reference TRBV7-9 and TRBJ2-5): DTGVSQNPRHKITKRGQNVTFRCDPISEHNRLYWYRQTLGQGPEFLTYFQNEAQLEKSRLLSDRFSAERPKGSFSTLEIQRTEQGDSAMYLCASQQGNAETQYFGPGTRLLVL.

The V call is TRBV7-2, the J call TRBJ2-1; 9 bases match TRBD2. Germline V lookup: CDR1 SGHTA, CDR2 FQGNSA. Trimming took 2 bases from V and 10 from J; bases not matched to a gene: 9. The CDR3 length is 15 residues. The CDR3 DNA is TGTGCCAGCAGCTTATCGGCCGGGCTAGCGGGAGAGCAGTTCTTC. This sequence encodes CASSLSAGLAGEQFF.